These 18 T cell receptor beta chains came from one sample sequenced in a study of T cells after yellow fever vaccination. TCRdb re-called the 5' RACE reads through MiXCR, storing one row per CDR3 protein. The data hold 95,000 to 100,000 distinct CDR3 sequences, with about 5.8% observed a single time. Sequencing used CD8+ T cells sorted from PBMCs, obtained 10 days after the yellow fever booster vaccination. The receptors shown here come from a man aged 18 to 35 who received the YFV17D yellow fever vaccine.

This clonotype was counted at least ten times. J is TRBJ2-7 and V is TRBV20-1; 8 nucleotides agree with TRBD1. This CDR3 is 13 amino acids long. Looked up from germline, CDR1 is DFQATT and CDR2 is SNEGSKA (reference sequence). The CDR3 DNA follows: TGCAGCCCTCGGGACAGGAGATCCTACGAGCAGTACTTC. As protein: CSPRDRRSYEQYF.

This clonotype was seen a few times. The rearrangement links TRBV2 to TRBJ1-3; unclear D gene. Trimming took off 3 bases at V and 3 bases at J, with 12 bases between the two ends. The germline V gene encodes CDR1 SNHLY and CDR2 FYNNEI. The CDR3 spans 15 residues. CDR3 amino acids: CASSESIGFGNTIYF. The CDR3 DNA reads TGTGCCAGCAGTGAGTCGATCGGTTTTGGAAACACCATATATTTT.

In its sample, this clonotype was seen a few times. The genes are TRBV11-3 and TRBJ2-3; weak D call: TRBD2 (6 bases). Germline CDR1 reads SGHNT; CDR2 reads YENEEA. The CDR3 extends over 14 amino acids. V lost 5 bases and J lost 4, with 13 bases in between. CDR3 in DNA: TGTGCCAGCAGCCAACCGGGACTCCCAGATACGCAGTATTTT. Translating gives CASSQPGLPDTQYF. Full variable domain (missing parts from reference TRBV11-3 and TRBJ2-3): EAGVVQSPRYKIIEKKQPVAFWCNPISGHNTLYWYLQNLGQGPELLIRYENEEAVDDSQLPKDRFSAERLKGVDSTLKIQPAELGDSAVYLCASSQPGLPDTQYFGPGTRLTVL.

This clonotype turned up a few times. This sequence joins TRBV12-3 or TRBV12-4 and TRBJ1-1, with D possibly TRBD1 on 6 matching bases. The V and J ends lost 6 bases and 0 bases respectively, with 8 bases between them. The CDR3 loop spans 13 amino acids. In DNA form, the CDR3 reads TGTGCCAGCAGCGGACAGTTGAACACTGAAGCTTTCTTT. Translated: CASSGQLNTEAFF.

The chain employs TRBV4-2 and TRBJ1-5; no clear D. The CDR3 runs to 14 residues. The V gene's germline CDR1 is LGHNA and CDR2 YNFKEQ. Deletions cut 0 bases from V and 5 bases from J, with 8 bases between. The DNA of the CDR3 is TGTGCCAGCAGCCAAGAAAGGAAGGATCAGCCCCAGCATTTT. Translated, it gives CASSQERKDQPQHF.

The V gene is TRBV4-1, the J gene TRBJ1-6, with D hard to call. V was trimmed by 0 bases and J by 7 bases, leaving 7 bases between them. This CDR3 has 14 amino acids. Germline-derived CDR1 and CDR2 are MGHRA and YSYEKL. The CDR3 nucleotides read TGCGCCAGCAGCCAAGATAATCGGAATTCACCCCTCCACTTT. This translates into CASSQDNRNSPLHF.

This clonotype came up many times. The genes are TRBV7-9 and TRBJ2-3; D gene uncertain. Trimming left V 4 bases short and J 1 base short, with 9 bases between. CDR3 length equals 14 residues. In germline, CDR1 is SEHNR, CDR2 FQNEAQ (reference sequence). CDR3 in amino acids: CASSSPFGTDTQYF. Written as DNA, the CDR3 is TGTGCCAGCAGCTCCCCCTTCGGCACAGATACGCAGTATTTT.

This clonotype appeared a few times. This chain uses TRBV5-1 with TRBJ2-2; D uncertain. V lost 0 bases and J lost 7, with 7 bases in between. Germline CDR1 reads SGHRS; CDR2 reads YFSETQ. The CDR3 is made up of 13 amino acids. CDR3 region: CASSLVLLGELFF. CDR3 DNA: TGCGCCAGCAGCTTGGTACTTCTCGGGGAGCTGTTTTTT. The full variable domain, with the rest looked up from reference TRBV5-1 and TRBJ2-2, is KAGVTQTPRYLIKTRGQQVTLSCSPISGHRSVSWYQQTPGQGLQFLFEYFSETQRNKGNFPGRFSGRQFSNSRSEMNVSTLELGDSALYLCASSLVLLGELFFGEGSRLTVL.

This clonotype was seen at least ten times. V is TRBV7-8 and J is TRBJ2-4; 7 bases map to TRBD1. V lost 5 bases to trimming and J lost 1 base; unmatched junction nucleotides: 11. CDR1 and CDR2 from the germline V gene are SGHVS and FQNEAQ. The CDR3 is made up of 17 amino acids. The CDR3 sequence is CASSPARQGFAKNIQYF. The CDR3 DNA sequence: TGTGCCAGCAGCCCGGCCCGACAGGGCTTCGCCAAAAACATTCAGTACTTC.

Written as DNA, the CDR3 is TGTGCCAGCAGCTTGGCTGGGGAGGATTCAGCTCCCGAGCAGTACTTC. Its protein product is CASSLAGEDSAPEQYF. The chain couples TRBV7-9 to TRBJ2-7; TRBD2 is a possible D gene (6 bases). CDR1 and CDR2 from the germline V gene are SEHNR and FQNEAQ (reference sequence). V was clipped by 3 bases and J by 6 bases, with 21 bases between them. The CDR3 contains 16 residues.

The CDR3 here is CASSPTGGGYGYTF. For the CDR3, the DNA is TGTGCCAGCAGTCCGACGGGGGGAGGCTATGGCTACACCTTC. This rearrangement joins TRBV12-3 or TRBV12-4 to TRBJ1-2; TRBD1 might be the D (5 bases). This CDR3 comprises 14 residues. V lost 5 bases to trimming and J lost 4 bases, with 14 bases between them.

This sequence joins TRBV7-2 and TRBJ1-3, with unresolved D. The CDR3 sequence is 13 residues long. CDR1 and CDR2 from the germline V gene are SGHTA and FQGNSA. V shed 5 bases and J shed 0 bases, with 5 bases lying between them. The chain's CDR3 is CASSLYSGNTIYF. The CDR3 DNA sequence: TGTGCCAGCAGCCTTTACTCTGGAAACACCATATATTTT.

This clonotype appeared many times. This sequence joins TRBV12-5 and TRBJ1-2; D is perhaps TRBD1 (6 bases). Trimming removed 2 bases at V and 1 base at J, with 11 bases between. The germline gives CDR1 LGHNT, CDR2 FRNRAP. This CDR3 contains 15 residues. The CDR3 region has the DNA TGTGCTAGTGGTTTGTTTGCAGGGGATAACTATGGCTACACCTTC. Protein sequence: CASGLFAGDNYGYTF.

This clonotype was observed at least ten times. This CDR3 reads CASSLFRNEQFF. Written as DNA, the CDR3 is TGTGCCAGCAGCTTGTTTAGGAATGAGCAGTTCTTC. J is TRBJ2-1 and V is TRBV7-9, with D uncertain. The CDR3 is 12 amino acids. Trimming cost V 3 bases and J 7 bases, with 7 bases left between them. Germline CDR1 is SEHNR and CDR2 is FQNEAQ (reference sequence).

This clonotype was seen only a few times. The chain links TRBV4-3 to TRBJ2-3; D gene uncertain. Trimming stripped 3 bases from V and 6 bases from J, with 7 bases between. The CDR3 consists of 12 residues. Germline CDR1 reads LGHNA; CDR2 reads YSLEER. The CDR3 region has the DNA TGCGCCAGCAGCCAGGCTTCGGATACGCAGTATTTT. Translation: CASSQASDTQYF.

The chain couples TRBV13 to TRBJ2-7, with TRBD1 identical over 7 bases. CDR1 is PRHDT, CDR2 FYEKMQ, per germline (reference sequence). J was trimmed by 2 bases and V by 5 bases; bases with no gene match: 9. This CDR3 is built from 15 residues. This chain's CDR3 is CASSPGRDRTYEQYF. DNA of the CDR3: TGTGCCAGCAGCCCCGGAAGGGACAGAACCTACGAGCAGTACTTC. Drawing the rest from reference TRBV13 and TRBJ2-7, the complete variable domain is AAGVIQSPRHLIKEKRETATLKCYPIPRHDTVYWYQQGPGQDPQFLISFYEKMQSDKGSIPDRFSAQQFSDYHSELNMSSLELGDSALYFCASSPGRDRTYEQYFGPGTRLTVT.

J is TRBJ2-7 and V is TRBV13; D call uncertain. The germline V and J ends were trimmed by 5 bases and 6 bases, with 11 bases remaining between them. Per germline, CDR1 PRHDT and CDR2 FYEKMQ (reference sequence). This CDR3 is built from 12 residues. DNA for the CDR3: TGTGCCAGCAGCCCCCGTAGTTCCGAGCAGTACTTC. This sequence encodes CASSPRSSEQYF.

V and J are TRBV19 and TRBJ1-1, with 9 bases lining up with TRBD1. The germline V gene has CDR1 LNHDA and CDR2 SQIVND (reference sequence). The CDR3 totals 16 residues. The V and J ends lost 6 bases and 3 bases, in that order; junction bases with no gene match: 11. The CDR3 DNA is TGTGCCAGTAGGAGGACACAGGGGGCTATGTACACTGAAGCTTTCTTT. Its translation: CASRRTQGAMYTEAFF. The complete variable domain, with remaining parts taken from reference TRBV19 and TRBJ1-1, reads DGGITQSPKYLFRKEGQNVTLSCEQNLNHDAMYWYRQDPGQGLRLIYYSQIVNDFQKGDIAEGYSVSREKKESFPLTVTSAQKNPTAFYLCASRRTQGAMYTEAFFGQGTRLTVV.